The clone carrying this T cell receptor beta chain was seen many times. These data are taken from a study of T cells in Graves' hyperthyroidism and ophthalmopathy. Study context: The authors collected peripheral blood at initial diagnosis, before any treatment.

Researchers barred patients who had uncontrolled infection, other autoimmune disease, pregnancy or lactation. Amplification targeted TCR beta CDR3 regions from RNA transcripts. TCR CDR3 regions were first amplified by RT-PCR with HTBI primers. TCRdb called the multiplex PCR reads again in MiXCR, with one record for every CDR3 protein. Among about 160,000 distinct CDR3 sequences listed, around 8.9% were seen once. This CDR3 spans 13 amino acids. Per germline, CDR1 LNHNV and CDR2 YYDKDF (reference sequence). V shed 8 bases and J 4 bases; nucleotides not matched to a gene: 3. The specimen was blood. The origin of this receptor is a woman between 18 and 29 years old with Graves' hyperthyroidism that later progressed to Graves' ophthalmopathy. The chain links TRBV15 to TRBJ2-1, with 9 bases aligning to TRBD1. CDR3 coding DNA: TGTGCCACCCGGGGACAGGGATACAATGAGCAGTTCTTC. Translating gives CATRGQGYNEQFF.